This T cell receptor (beta chain) was sequenced in a study of blood T cell repertoires in COVID-19 (dated by TCRdb to the early 2020s). Broadly, across the study: Collaborator samples came from the United States, Italy and Spain and covered acute and convalescent phases of COVID-19. Sample metadata almost always included a de-identified subject ID, COVID-19 status, age in years and sex. The material from the prospective study consisted of cDNA or gDNA derived from T cells, B-cell-depleted T cells, or PBMCs. Deeply sampled blood TCRbeta repertoires from subjects exposed to, actively infected with, or recovered from COVID-19 were included in the dataset. A freely available public database, intended as a resource for researchers studying the immune response to SARS-CoV-2, is where the repertoires were released. Samples came from the ongoing ImmuneRACE study (first 160 participants) plus 1,254 subjects from 6 global collaborators. Where available, HLA class I and class II types were taken from metadata supplied by the sample provider and were not determined by assay-based typing. What the research found in general, with its limitations: The quantity of clinical and demographic metadata differed by source and by participant and was supplied without curation.

TCRbeta CDR3 regions were amplified from genomic DNA by means of the immunoSEQ Assay, a bias-controlled multiplex PCR. As for the authors' bioinformatics: The number of nucleated cells in each sample was estimated from the amplification of reference gene primers within the assay. To quantify the absolute abundance of each unique TCRbeta CDR3 rearrangement, sequence reads were collapsed and filtered. For each sample, productive Simpson clonality was calculated as the square root of Simpson's diversity index over productive rearrangements. Held by TCRdb, this immuneACCESS table contains in-frame sequences only and omits some clones. Under half of the omission traces to an unresolved V gene where checked; the cause of the rest is unknown. V and J calls and clone size are copied from that table; D and trimming were computed from the DNA. This sample has about 210,000 clones in its table, and roughly 84% of those were observed once. The top ten hold under 4% of the sample.

CDR1 and CDR2 (SGHVS, FNYEAQ) derive from the germline V gene. The CDR3 runs 13 amino acids, cysteine and phenylalanine included. Left in the record is the CDR3 DNA by itself, 39 bases read in frame from the first base. V loses 5 bases of germline sequence and J loses 4 bases, and the interval between the two ends is 11 bases. In the prospective study, participants were roughly 18 to 95 years old, resided in 24 geographic areas of the United States, and were enrolled through a virtual design. In the prospective study, cohorts were assigned on the basis of participant-reported clinical history obtained from a screening survey and a study questionnaire. Exposed participants had been in contact with someone with a PCR-confirmed or clinician-diagnosed COVID-19 case within 2 weeks of study entry. Each participant in the prospective study had whole blood, serum and a nasopharyngeal or oropharyngeal swab collected by mobile phlebotomists. Participants in the prospective study had the option to provide additional blood draws and questionnaires over a roughly 2-month period. Before DNA extraction, blood samples from the prospective study were shipped at room temperature or frozen.

This clone was seen only once. Its antigen is still unknown. It has no much larger one-base neighbor in the sample; base qualities were not kept. The source material was PBMCs or T cells enriched from blood (not recorded which). The sequence derives from a woman aged 25 to 39 who had been exposed to COVID-19. Rearrangement joined TRBV7-6 to TRBJ1-1, with the D gene call left open. DNA sequence: TGTGCCAGCAGCCCCGGGGTACTCACTGAAGCTTTCTTT. This encodes CASSPGVLTEAFF.